The 13 T cell receptor beta chains listed next were all sequenced from one sample in a study of blood T cells in healthy people across ages. Combining a sample-barcoded 5' primer with a J-beta primer mix, a second PCR ran for about 6 to 11 cycles. In TCRdb, the 5' RACE reads were re-called with MiXCR into one record per CDR3 protein. The sample yields roughly 550,000 distinct CDR3 sequences, 24% seen once. The data were also submitted as part of a second study, on T cells of mothers and their children.

Sequencing was performed on blood. Receptors were obtained from a boy younger than 18 in good health.

This CDR3 is CASSPKFQPGDLFF. The CDR3 DNA reads TGTGCCAGCAGCCCCAAATTTCAACCGGGGGACTTGTTTTTT. The gene calls are TRBV7-9 and TRBJ2-2; a weak D match, TRBD2 (6 bases). The CDR3 length is 14 residues. Deletions cut 5 bases from V and 15 bases from J, with 22 bases between. Germline CDR1 reads SEHNR; CDR2 reads FQNEAQ (reference sequence).

V and J are TRBV7-9 and TRBJ1-2; TRBD1 agrees at 7 bases. Germline V gene lookup returns CDR1 SEHNR and CDR2 FQNEAQ (reference sequence). The CDR3 has 15 residues. Trimming took 4 bases from V and 8 from J; bases not matched to a gene: 13. In DNA form, the CDR3 reads TGTGCCAGCAGCTCCAGAAGGGGGACAGTACACGGCTACACCTTC. It yields the protein CASSSRRGTVHGYTF.

V and J are TRBV20-1 and TRBJ2-7; no firm D call. Germline values: CDR1 DFQATT, CDR2 SNEGSKA (reference sequence). V lost 6 bases, J lost 2 bases, and 17 bases lay in between. The CDR3 extends over 14 amino acids. The CDR3: CSAGDSILPYEQYF. CDR3 sequence (DNA): TGCAGTGCCGGAGACTCGATATTACCCTACGAGCAGTACTTC.

This chain joins TRBV6-2 or TRBV6-3 and TRBJ2-3; D is unresolved. The ends were cut back, 3 bases at V and 4 bases at J, with 5 bases in the middle. Germline V gene sequence: CDR1 MNHEY, CDR2 SVGEGT. CDR3 length equals 12 residues. The DNA for the CDR3 is TGTGCCAGCAGTTATTACGCAGATACGCAGTATTTT. This sequence encodes CASSYYADTQYF.

This clonotype came up many times. This chain uses TRBV28 with TRBJ1-5; D perhaps matches TRBD1 (6 bases). V lost 2 bases to trimming and J lost 7 bases, with 12 bases between them. From germline, CDR1 is MDHEN and CDR2 SYDVKM. The CDR3 is made up of 14 amino acids. The CDR3 loop is CASSLRRGLQPQHF. CDR3 DNA sequence: TGTGCCAGCAGTTTACGTAGGGGGTTGCAGCCCCAGCATTTT.

V gene TRBV6-6 combines with J gene TRBJ1-2; TRBD1 might be the D (6 bases). The germline gives CDR1 MNHNY, CDR2 SVGAGI (reference sequence). The V end lost 7 bases, the J end lost 8 bases, and 23 bases lay between the germline ends. This CDR3 is 15 amino acids long. The CDR3 DNA reads as TGTGCCAGCACCTCTCTCGGCCAGGGGAGTGGGGGCTACACCTTC. It specifies CASTSLGQGSGGYTF.

V gene TRBV12-3 or TRBV12-4 combines with J gene TRBJ1-1, with a weak D call TRBD1 (5 bases). V was trimmed by 6 bases and J by 1 base, leaving 15 bases between them. The CDR3 is made up of 15 amino acids. This CDR3 reads CASREGLQKNTEAFF. The CDR3 DNA follows: TGTGCCAGCAGGGAGGGACTCCAGAAGAACACTGAAGCTTTCTTT.

J is TRBJ2-2 and V is TRBV5-4; 8 bases match TRBD2. The CDR3 runs 16 residues. Germline assignment: CDR1 SGHNT and CDR2 YYREEE (reference sequence). V was clipped by 4 bases and J by 1 base; unmatched bases: 6. DNA for the CDR3: TGTGCCAGCAGCCGAACTAGCGGTATGAACACCGGGGAGCTGTTTTTT. Amino acid sequence: CASSRTSGMNTGELFF.

This clonotype occurred a few times. This chain uses TRBV15 with TRBJ2-5; 11 bases fit TRBD2. This CDR3 is 15 amino acids long. V gave up 0 bases and J gave up 7 bases; unmatched junction bases: 4. The germline gives CDR1 LNHNV, CDR2 YYDKDF (reference sequence). In nucleotides, the CDR3 is TGTGCCACCAGCAGAGAGACTAGCGGGATAGGGACCCAGTACTTC. Its translation: CATSRETSGIGTQYF. The whole variable domain, filled in from reference TRBV15 and TRBJ2-5, reads DAMVIQNPRYQVTQFGKPVTLSCSQTLNHNVMYWYQQKSSQAPKLLFHYYDKDFNNEADTPDNFQSRRPNTSFCFLDIRSPGLGDTAMYLCATSRETSGIGTQYFGPGTRLLVL.

This clonotype was recorded once. This rearrangement joins TRBV7-2 to TRBJ2-7; D remains ambiguous. Trimming left V 8 bases short and J 3 bases short, with 14 bases between. The CDR3 is 13 amino acids. Germline CDR1 reads SGHTA; CDR2 reads FQGNSA. The CDR3 here is CASDGLIGYEQYF. The CDR3 region has the DNA TGTGCCAGCGACGGCCTCATTGGCTACGAGCAGTACTTC.

The chain links TRBV4-3 to TRBJ2-2; no clear D gene. Looked up from germline, CDR1 is LGHNA and CDR2 is YSLEER. V lost 1 base to trimming and J lost 7 bases, with 13 bases between them. The CDR3 runs 15 residues. The CDR3, as DNA: TGCGCCAGCAGCCAAGGGAAGACTGGGCACGGGGAGCTGTTTTTT. Amino acids: CASSQGKTGHGELFF.

V usage is TRBV7-9 and J usage is TRBJ2-1, with TRBD2 matching 14 bases. CDR1 SEHNR and CDR2 FQNEAQ come from the germline V gene (reference sequence). The CDR3 contains 19 residues. V lost 5 bases and J lost 0; bases outside the gene matches: 9. Here the CDR3 reads CASSEPGTSGRNSYNEQFF. CDR3 DNA: TGTGCCAGCAGCGAACCCGGGACTAGCGGGAGAAACTCCTACAATGAGCAGTTCTTC.

This clonotype was found a few times. The genes are TRBV27 and TRBJ2-5; D gene ambiguous. The DNA end favors TRBJ2-7, so the J call may be wrong. Germline CDR1 reads MNHEY; CDR2 reads SMNVEV (reference sequence). The CDR3 loop spans 15 amino acids. This chain's CDR3 is CASSSGMSKTYEQYF. The DNA of the CDR3 is TGTGCCAGCAGTTCAGGCATGTCTAAAACATACGAGCAGTACTTC.